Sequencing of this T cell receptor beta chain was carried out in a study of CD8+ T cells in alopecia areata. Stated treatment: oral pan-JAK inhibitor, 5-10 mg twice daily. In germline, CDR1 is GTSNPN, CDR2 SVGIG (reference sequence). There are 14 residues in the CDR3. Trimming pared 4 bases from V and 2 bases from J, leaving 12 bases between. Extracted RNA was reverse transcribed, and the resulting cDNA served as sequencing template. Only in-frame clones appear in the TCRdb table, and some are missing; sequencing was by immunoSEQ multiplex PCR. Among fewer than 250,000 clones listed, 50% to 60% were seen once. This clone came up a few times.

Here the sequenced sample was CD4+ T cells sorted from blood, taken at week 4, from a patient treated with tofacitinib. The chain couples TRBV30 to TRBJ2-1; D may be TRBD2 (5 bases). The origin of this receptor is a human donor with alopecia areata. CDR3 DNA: TGTGCCTGGACCCCAGGAGGCCCCTACAATGAGCAGTTCTTC. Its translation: CAWTPGGPYNEQFF.